Shown below are 4 T cell receptor beta chains from a single sample sequenced in a study of T-cell reconstitution after alpha-beta-depleted transplantation in children. Using unique molecular identifiers, the investigators prepared the TCRbeta library. One entry per CDR3 protein, called by TCRdb with MiXCR from the PCR reads. The repertoire holds fewer than 500,000 distinct CDR3 sequences, with 43% as singletons. Sample: PBMCs, taken before TCRalphabeta/CD19-depleted stem cell transplant. The origin of the receptors is a girl aged 2-10 years with aplastic anemia, due to receive a stem cell transplant.

This clonotype was found many times. The J gene is TRBJ2-4, the V gene TRBV5-1; weak D call: TRBD2 (6 bases). CDR3 length equals 13 residues. Germline V lookup: CDR1 SGHRS, CDR2 YFSETQ. The germline V and J ends were trimmed by 2 bases and 7 bases, with 10 bases remaining between them. The CDR3 reads CASSLAGRNIQYF. The CDR3 nucleotides read TGCGCCAGCAGCTTAGCAGGGAGGAACATTCAGTACTTC.

At least ten counts were recorded for this clonotype. The chain has TRBV12-3 or TRBV12-4 and TRBJ2-5; 9 bases agree with TRBD2. The CDR3 covers 17 residues. Unmatched junction bases numbered 14, after V lost 5 bases and J lost 4 bases. This CDR3 reads CASSLRGGRAGGETQYF. The CDR3 DNA follows: TGTGCCAGCAGTCTCAGGGGCGGGAGGGCCGGGGGAGAGACCCAGTACTTC.

This clonotype was picked up a small number of times. The chain carries TRBV9 and TRBJ2-2; D is unresolved. Germline values: CDR1 SGDLS, CDR2 YYNGEE. The ends were cut back, 3 bases at V and 8 bases at J, with 14 bases in the middle. This CDR3 contains 14 residues. In DNA, the CDR3 is TGTGCCAGCAGCGCCGAACTTGTGTCGGGGGAGCTGTTTTTT. The encoded protein is CASSAELVSGELFF.

This clonotype was observed many times. The chain links TRBV6-2 or TRBV6-3 to TRBJ2-1; D unclear. The CDR3 is made up of 14 amino acids. V was cut by 0 bases and J by 2 bases, with 5 bases left in between. CDR1 is MNHEY, CDR2 SVGEGT, per germline. The chain's CDR3 is CASSYSGTYNEQFF. CDR3 coding DNA: TGTGCCAGCAGTTACTCGGGCACCTACAATGAGCAGTTCTTC.